The 18 T cell receptor beta chains listed next were all sequenced from one sample in a study of shared clonotypes between healthy human individuals. Here immunoSEQ multiplex PCR was the method, and the copy in TCRdb shows in-frame clones only, minus some. The sample includes some 1.5 million clones, around 95% of them seen just once. Sequencing was carried out using naive CD4+ T cells sorted from blood. Subset: CD45RA+ positively selected. The receptors derive from a man in his thirties or forties in good health.

The chain couples TRBV19 to TRBJ2-2; TRBD2 might be the D (6 bases). With 3 bases removed from V and 4 bases from J, the gap between germline ends came to 12 bases. The CDR3 runs to 15 residues. The germline V gene has CDR1 LNHDA and CDR2 SQIVND (reference sequence). DNA for the CDR3: TGTGCCAGTAGTATCGGGGGAGTGGCCACCGGGGAGCTGTTTTTT. This codes for CASSIGGVATGELFF.

This clone has more than one count but fewer than ten. The chain couples TRBV29-1 to TRBJ2-1; 12 bases line up with TRBD2. V shed 6 bases, J shed 6 bases, and the junction held 9 bases outside the gene matches. The CDR3 length is 15 residues. The germline V gene has CDR1 SQVTM and CDR2 ANQGSEA. The CDR3 sequence: CSVKTSGSPINEQFF. The CDR3 DNA follows: TGCAGCGTGAAGACTAGCGGGAGCCCTATCAATGAGCAGTTCTTC.

Of note for this clone: The same CDR3 also results from other DNA sequences found in this sample. For the CDR3, the DNA is TGTGCCAGCAGCACCAGGGACAGCTCCTACGAGCAGTACTTC. Translation gives CASSTRDSSYEQYF. The J gene is TRBJ2-7, the V gene TRBV28; TRBD1 aligns across 7 bases. CDR3 length: 14 residues. V lost 6 bases and J lost 0; bases outside the gene matches: 5. The germline CDR1 and CDR2 sequences are MDHEN and SYDVKM.

The chain links TRBV6-1 to TRBJ2-4; D unclear. Per germline, CDR1 MNHNS and CDR2 SASEGT. The CDR3 consists of 14 residues. The V gene lost 10 bases and the J gene lost 0 bases, with 13 bases spanning the gap. The CDR3 sequence is CATPGPEAKNIQYF. The CDR3 bases are TGTGCCACTCCAGGCCCTGAAGCCAAAAACATTCAGTACTTC.

Concerning this clone: The same CDR3 also results from other DNA sequences found in this sample. The genes are TRBV15 and TRBJ2-7, with D perhaps TRBD1 (6 bases). The V gene's germline CDR1 is LNHNV and CDR2 YYDKDF (reference sequence). This CDR3 region has 13 residues. Trimming took off 0 bases at V and 3 bases at J, with 6 bases between the two ends. For the CDR3, the DNA is TGTGCCACCAGCAGAGAACAGGGCTACGAGCAGTACTTC. Translated, it gives CATSREQGYEQYF.

This clone was seen just once. The junction and the germline gene differ at one end; a read error may be behind it. The V and J genes are TRBV18 and TRBJ1-1; D call uncertain. The CDR3 covers 14 residues. Germline values: CDR1 KGHSH, CDR2 LQKENI. CDR3 region: CASPPRYGETEAFF. The DNA of the CDR3 is TGTGCCAGCCCACCTCGGTATGGGGAAACTGAAGCTTTCTTT. The variable domain in full, with the rest retrieved from reference TRBV18 and TRBJ1-1, is NAGVMQNPRHLVRRRGQEARLRCSPMKGHSHVYWYRQLPEEGLKFMVYLQKENIIDESGMPKERFSAEFPKEGPSILRIQQVVRGDSAAYFCASPPRYGETEAFFGQGTRLTVV.

The chain couples TRBV6-4 to TRBJ2-7; D perhaps matches TRBD1 (6 bases). This CDR3 region has 11 residues. V shed 9 bases and J shed 7 bases, with 13 bases lying between them. The germline CDR1 and CDR2 sequences are MRHNA and SNTAGT. The CDR3 is CARSGVAEQYF. The CDR3 DNA is TGTGCCAGATCAGGGGTCGCGGAGCAGTACTTC.

J is TRBJ2-3 and V is TRBV28; TRBD1 might be the D (5 bases). Per germline, CDR1 MDHEN and CDR2 SYDVKM. V was trimmed by 8 bases and J by 0 bases, leaving 18 bases between them. This CDR3 spans 16 amino acids. CDR3: CASPPPGPTSTDTQYF. The CDR3 coding sequence is TGTGCCAGCCCTCCACCAGGGCCCACTAGCACAGATACGCAGTATTTT.

The chain recombines TRBV30 with TRBJ1-5, with 8 nucleotides matching TRBD1. The CDR3 runs to 15 residues. With V trimmed by 0 bases and J by 4 bases, 5 bases remained unmatched. Germline V gene sequence: CDR1 GTSNPN, CDR2 SVGIG (reference sequence). The CDR3 DNA reads as TGTGCCTGGAGTGTACGAGACAGGGGAAATCAGCCCCAGCATTTT. This sequence encodes CAWSVRDRGNQPQHF.

V gene TRBV5-1 combines with J gene TRBJ2-7, with 16 bases identical to TRBD2. The CDR3 has 16 residues. The trim removed 4 bases at V and 2 bases at J, leaving 3 bases unmatched. The V gene's germline CDR1 is SGHRS and CDR2 YFSETQ. CDR3 sequence reads: CASSHGTSGRAYEQYF. In DNA, the CDR3 is TGCGCCAGCAGCCACGGGACTAGCGGGAGGGCCTACGAGCAGTACTTC.

The rearrangement links TRBV5-1 to TRBJ2-7; 9 nucleotides line up with TRBD2. CDR1 SGHRS and CDR2 YFSETQ come from the germline V gene. V trimming: 2 bases; J trimming: 0 bases; junction bases outside the gene matches: 9. This CDR3 is 17 amino acids long. The CDR3 loop is CASSFRASGVSSYEQYF. The CDR3 DNA sequence: TGCGCCAGCAGCTTCCGGGCTAGCGGGGTGAGCTCCTACGAGCAGTACTTC.

The chain recombines TRBV7-3 with TRBJ2-2, with TRBD1 as a possible D gene (5 bases). Germline lookup yields CDR1 SGHTA and CDR2 FQGTGA. The ends were cut back, 3 bases at V and 2 bases at J, with 7 bases in the middle. The length of the CDR3 is 14 residues. CDR3 amino acids: CASSFDSNTGELFF. DNA for the CDR3: TGTGCCAGCAGCTTCGACAGCAACACCGGGGAGCTGTTTTTT.

This chain uses TRBV4-1 with TRBJ2-1; TRBD2 aligns across 8 bases. There are 14 residues in the CDR3. V trimming: 4 bases; J trimming: 5 bases; junction bases outside the gene matches: 4. Germline values: CDR1 MGHRA, CDR2 YSYEKL. The CDR3 protein is CASSRIGRDNEQFF. CDR3 DNA: TGCGCCAGCAGCCGGATCGGGAGGGACAATGAGCAGTTCTTC.

V usage is TRBV7-9 and J usage is TRBJ1-2, with D uncertain. Germline V gene data show CDR1 as SEHNR and CDR2 as FQNEAQ (reference sequence). The CDR3 consists of 14 residues. With 1 base removed from V and 2 bases from J, the gap between germline ends came to 8 bases. CDR3 sequence reads: CASSLGGRNYGYTF. The CDR3 DNA sequence: TGTGCCAGCAGCTTAGGTGGCAGAAACTATGGCTACACCTTC.

The CDR3 loop reads CASTRVFGGGSSIYEQYF. The CDR3 nucleotides are TGTGCCAGCACCAGAGTCTTTGGAGGCGGGAGTAGTATTTACGAGCAGTACTTC. The chain couples TRBV27 to TRBJ2-7, with TRBD2 matching 7 bases. From germline, CDR1 is MNHEY and CDR2 SMNVEV (reference sequence). V lost 7 bases to trimming and J lost 4 bases; unmatched junction nucleotides: 22. The CDR3 has 18 amino acids.

The chain combines TRBV14 with TRBJ2-7; D gene ambiguous. The CDR3 is 13 residues long. Germline V gives CDR1 SGHDN, CDR2 FVKESK. V was cut by 1 base and J by 3 bases, with 7 bases left in between. CDR3 nucleotides: TGTGCCAGCAGCCAAGCTCTAGTCTACGAGCAGTACTTC. Translated, it gives CASSQALVYEQYF.

J is TRBJ2-7 and V is TRBV5-1; D possibly corresponds to TRBD2 (5 bases). V was shortened by 0 bases and J by 2 bases, with 12 bases between the two germline ends. The germline V gene encodes CDR1 SGHRS and CDR2 YFSETQ. CDR3 length equals 15 residues. As DNA, the CDR3 is TGCGCCAGCAGCTTGGCCCCGGACGGGGCCTACGAGCAGTACTTC. It yields the protein CASSLAPDGAYEQYF.

The chain is built from TRBV9 and TRBJ2-2, with a possible D match to TRBD2 (6 bases). Germline V gives CDR1 SGDLS, CDR2 YYNGEE. Trimming took off 0 bases at V and 3 bases at J, with 6 bases between the two ends. This CDR3 spans 14 amino acids. In DNA, the CDR3 is TGTGCCAGCAGCGTAGGGGACTACACCGGGGAGCTGTTTTTT. The encoded protein is CASSVGDYTGELFF. Supplemented by reference TRBV9 and TRBJ2-2, the full variable domain reads DSGVTQTPKHLITATGQRVTLRCSPRSGDLSVYWYQQSLDQGLQFLIQYYNGEERAKGNILERFSAQQFPDLHSELNLSSLELGDSALYFCASSVGDYTGELFFGEGSRLTVL.